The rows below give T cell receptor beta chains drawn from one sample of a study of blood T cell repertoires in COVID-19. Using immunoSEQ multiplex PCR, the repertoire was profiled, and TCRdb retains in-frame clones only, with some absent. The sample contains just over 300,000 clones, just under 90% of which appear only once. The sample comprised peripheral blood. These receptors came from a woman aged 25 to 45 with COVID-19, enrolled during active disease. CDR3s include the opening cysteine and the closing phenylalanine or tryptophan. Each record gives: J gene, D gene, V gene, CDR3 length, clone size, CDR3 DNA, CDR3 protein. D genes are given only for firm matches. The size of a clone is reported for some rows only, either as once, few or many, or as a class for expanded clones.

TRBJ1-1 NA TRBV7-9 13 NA TGTGCCAGCAGCTTTCGCGGGGGCACTGAAGCTTTCTTT CASSFRGGTEAFF
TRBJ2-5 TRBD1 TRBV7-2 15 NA TGTGCCAGCAGCTTAGGACAGGGTCTGGACGAGACCCAGTACTTC CASSLGQGLDETQYF
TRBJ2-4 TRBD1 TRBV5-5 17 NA TGTGCCAGCAGCCATGGGGGACAGGGCTGGGTCAAAAACATTCAGTACTTC CASSHGGQGWVKNIQYF
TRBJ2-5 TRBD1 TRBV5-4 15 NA TGTGCCAGCAGCCCCAAAGGGACAGACCAAGAGACCCAGTACTTC CASSPKGTDQETQYF
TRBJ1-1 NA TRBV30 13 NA TGTGCCTGGAGTGGAGATACGAACACTGAAGCTTTCTTT CAWSGDTNTEAFF
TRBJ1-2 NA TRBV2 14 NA TGTGCCAGCAGTGATTTAGGGACTCTATATGGCTACACCTTC CASSDLGTLYGYTF
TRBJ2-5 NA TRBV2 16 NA TGTGCCAGCAGTGAAGGTTCGTACTCGGGACAAGAGACCCAGTACTTC CASSEGSYSGQETQYF
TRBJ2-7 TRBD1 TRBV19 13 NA TGTGCCAGTAGCCCTGGACAGGGAAACGAGCAGTACTTC CASSPGQGNEQYF
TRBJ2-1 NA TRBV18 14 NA TGTGCCAGCTCACGTCAGGGGACCTACAATGAGCAGTTCTTC CASSRQGTYNEQFF
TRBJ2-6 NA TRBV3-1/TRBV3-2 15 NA TGTGCCAGCAGCCAGGCGGACTCTGGGGCCAACGTCCTGACTTTC CASSQADSGANVLTF
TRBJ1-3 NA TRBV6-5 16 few TGTGCCAGCAGTTACTCGGGGGGTGGCTCTGGAAACACCATATATTTT CASSYSGGGSGNTIYF
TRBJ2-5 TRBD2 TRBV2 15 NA TGTGCCAGCAGGAAAGAGGGACTAGCCCAAGAGACCCAGTACTTC CASRKEGLAQETQYF
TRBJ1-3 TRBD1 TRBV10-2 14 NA TGCGCCAGCAGTAGGGGGCTGGATGGAAACACCATATATTTT CASSRGLDGNTIYF
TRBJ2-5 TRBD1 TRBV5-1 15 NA TGCGCCAGCAGCTTGAACCCAGGGGGAGAAGAGACCCAGTACTTC CASSLNPGGEETQYF
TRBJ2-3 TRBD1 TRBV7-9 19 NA TGTGCCAGCAGCTTTACAAAAACACGGACAGGGACTAGCACAGATACGCAGTATTTT CASSFTKTRTGTSTDTQYF
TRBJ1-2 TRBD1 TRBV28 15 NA TGTGCCAGCAGTTCCCCGACAGGGGGTTACTATGGCTACACCTTC CASSSPTGGYYGYTF
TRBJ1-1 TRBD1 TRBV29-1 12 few TGCAGCGTTTGGGACAGGAGCACCGTGGCTTTCTTT CSVWDRSTVAFF
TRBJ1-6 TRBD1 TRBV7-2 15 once TGTGCCAGCAGCTCGACAGGGGTTTATAATTCACCCCTCCACTTT CASSSTGVYNSPLHF
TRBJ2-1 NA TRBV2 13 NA TGTGCCAGCAGTGAAGTTTTAGGCGGGGGCGAGTTCTTC CASSEVLGGGEFF
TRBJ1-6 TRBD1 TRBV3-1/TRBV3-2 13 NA TGTGCCAGCAGCCAACACAGGGGATTCACCCTCCACTTT CASSQHRGFTLHF
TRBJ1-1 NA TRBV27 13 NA TGTGCCAGCAGCTTTAGGGGGAACACTGAAGCTTTCTTT CASSFRGNTEAFF
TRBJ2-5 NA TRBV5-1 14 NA TGCGCCAGCAGCTCTGCACAGGGAGCGGAGACCCAGTACTTC CASSSAQGAETQYF
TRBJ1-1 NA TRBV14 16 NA TGTGCCAGCAGCCAATACAGAAGGAACATGAACACTGAAGCTTTCTTT CASSQYRRNMNTEAFF
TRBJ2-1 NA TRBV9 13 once TGTGCCAGCAGCGTAGCTCCGGGGGATGAGCAGTTCTTC CASSVAPGDEQFF
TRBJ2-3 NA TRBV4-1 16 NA TGCGCCAGCAGCCAAGAATTTACTGCGCCCAGGGATACGCAGTATTTT CASSQEFTAPRDTQYF
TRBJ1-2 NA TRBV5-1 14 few TGCGCCAGCAGCTTGGACAGGGCGCGCTATGGCTACACCTTC CASSLDRARYGYTF
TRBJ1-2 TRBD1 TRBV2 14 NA TGTGCCAGCAGGGGGACAGGTACCTACTATGGCTACACCTTC CASRGTGTYYGYTF
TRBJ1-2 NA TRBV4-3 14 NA TGCGCCAGCAGCTCCCCCGACGCGGAGGGTGGCTACACCTTC CASSSPDAEGGYTF